Below are 28 T cell receptor beta chains sequenced from a single sample in a study of human T cells and chemical hapten exposure. MiXCR, applied by TCRdb to the RACE reads, yields one record per CDR3 protein. Here the sample spans about 54,000 distinct CDR3 sequences, about 10% being singletons. As for time point: patch test 2, 6 weeks after DPC sensitization. Treatment here: therapeutic diphenylcyclopropenone sensitization with weekly scalp DPC. Sequences were derived from whole blood, sampled in connection with sensitization to the hapten diphenylcyclopropenone (DPC). All receptors come from a woman aged 45-60 years with alopecia areata. Some clones in this sample may be carry-over from other donors' samples.

Concerning this clonotype: This may arise from a read error, as a much more abundant clone is one base away. This chain connects TRBV10-2 to TRBJ1-2; D unclear. This CDR3 spans 12 amino acids. The germline V and J ends were trimmed by 4 bases and 3 bases, with 6 bases remaining between them. In germline, CDR1 is WSHSY, CDR2 SAAADI. Here the CDR3 reads CASSGTHYGYTF. In DNA, the CDR3 is TGCGCCAGCAGTGGCACTCACTATGGCTACACCTTC.

This clonotype was counted only a few times. J is TRBJ1-1 and V is TRBV6-6, with 7 bases identical to TRBD1. Germline V gene data show CDR1 as MNHNY and CDR2 as SVGAGI (reference sequence). V lost 7 bases to trimming and J lost 2 bases; unmatched junction nucleotides: 7. The CDR3 is 14 amino acids. Here the CDR3 reads CASTLTGANTEAFF. The CDR3 DNA reads TGTGCCAGCACGCTAACAGGGGCCAACACTGAAGCTTTCTTT.

In this sample, this clonotype turned up many times. The chain links TRBV24-1 to TRBJ1-5; D is unresolved. Germline V lookup: CDR1 KGHDR, CDR2 SFDVKD. The V and J ends lost 3 bases and 5 bases respectively, with 4 bases between them. The CDR3 length is 12 residues. The CDR3 DNA is TGTGCCACCAGTGATGTAGATCAGCCCCAGCATTTT. Translated: CATSDVDQPQHF.

This clonotype occurred a few times. The chain has TRBV9 and TRBJ2-1; 8 nucleotides align to TRBD2. This CDR3 is built from 15 residues. V lost 4 bases and J lost 9; bases outside the gene matches: 12. CDR1 and CDR2 from the germline V gene are SGDLS and YYNGEE. CDR3 residues: CASSPTSGSVGEQFF. In DNA, the CDR3 is TGTGCCAGCAGCCCCACTAGCGGCAGTGTTGGTGAGCAGTTCTTC.

V gene TRBV20-1 combines with J gene TRBJ2-7, with D maybe TRBD1 (5 bases). Germline V gives CDR1 DFQATT, CDR2 SNEGSKA (reference sequence). This CDR3 has 15 residues. The V gene lost 5 bases and the J gene lost 1 base, with 18 bases spanning the gap. CDR3 region: CSALDTGHPSYEQYF. In DNA form, the CDR3 reads TGCAGTGCTCTAGATACAGGACACCCTTCCTACGAGCAGTACTTC.

The rearrangement links TRBV4-2 to TRBJ1-1, with unresolved D. Trimming removed 1 base at V and 5 bases at J, with 8 bases between. In germline, CDR1 is LGHNA, CDR2 YNFKEQ. This CDR3 comprises 13 residues. This CDR3 is CASSQVGPTEAFF. The DNA for the CDR3 is TGTGCCAGCAGCCAAGTAGGACCTACTGAAGCTTTCTTT.

This clonotype was detected many times. CDR3 region: CASSPLSTSRNEQFF. The CDR3 region has the DNA TGTGCCAGCAGCCCATTAAGTACTTCGAGGAATGAGCAGTTCTTC. The chain is built from TRBV7-9 and TRBJ2-1; D gene uncertain. The germline V and J ends were trimmed by 5 bases and 7 bases, with 18 bases remaining between them. The CDR3 extends over 15 amino acids. Germline lookup yields CDR1 SEHNR and CDR2 FQNEAQ (reference sequence).

This clonotype was detected a few times. The chain employs TRBV20-1 and TRBJ2-2, with a weak D call TRBD2 (5 bases). Germline V gene lookup returns CDR1 DFQATT and CDR2 SNEGSKA (reference sequence). The CDR3 covers 16 residues. Trimming pared 6 bases from V and 1 base from J, leaving 18 bases between. CDR3 sequence reads: CSAPIFGSLNTGELFF. In DNA form, the CDR3 reads TGCAGTGCCCCTATTTTTGGGAGCCTGAACACCGGGGAGCTGTTTTTT.

This clonotype is judged medium-sized. The rearrangement uses TRBV21-1 and TRBJ1-5. TRBV21-1 is given as a pseudogene. CDR3 length equals 15 residues. The CDR3 bases are TGTGCCAGCAGCAAAGGTCCCTATAGCAATCAGCCCCAGCATTTT. Its protein product is CASSKGPYSNQPQHF.

This clonotype has a count of ten or more. The chain combines TRBV12-3 or TRBV12-4 with TRBJ1-3, with D unclear. The CDR3 spans 15 residues. V shed 6 bases and J shed 0 bases, with 12 bases lying between them. CDR3: CASRIGILSGNTIYF. The CDR3 DNA follows: TGTGCCAGCAGAATAGGGATTCTCTCTGGAAACACCATATATTTT.

This clonotype was observed a handful of times. The rearrangement uses TRBV11-2 and TRBJ1-5; 7 nucleotides match TRBD1. The germline V gene has CDR1 SGHAT and CDR2 FQNNGV. The CDR3 covers 14 residues. Trimming at V came to 2 bases and at J to 9 bases, leaving 7 bases not matched to a gene. The CDR3 protein is CASSLSGGPTPQHF. The DNA for the CDR3 is TGTGCCAGCAGCTTATCAGGGGGGCCCACGCCCCAGCATTTT.

This clonotype was counted ten times or more. The chain combines TRBV7-9 with TRBJ1-6, with D unresolved. V gave up 2 bases and J gave up 8 bases, with 7 bases separating them. The CDR3 has 13 amino acids. The germline CDR1 and CDR2 sequences are SEHNR and FQNEAQ (reference sequence). DNA of the CDR3: TGTGCCAGCAGCTTATCAGGCGATTCACCCCTCCACTTT. Encoded protein: CASSLSGDSPLHF.

In this sample, this clonotype turned up many times. The rearrangement links TRBV5-4 to TRBJ1-1, with TRBD1 matching over 11 bases. The germline V gene has CDR1 SGHNT and CDR2 YYREEE (reference sequence). This CDR3 is built from 15 residues. V shed 0 bases and J 5 bases; nucleotides not matched to a gene: 3. For the CDR3, the DNA is TGTGCCAGCAGCTTGGGTGGGACAGGGGGGACTGAAGCTTTCTTT. Its protein is CASSLGGTGGTEAFF.

This clonotype showed up many times. The chain employs TRBV28 and TRBJ1-4; the match to TRBD1 covers 7 bases. With V trimmed by 6 bases and J by 8 bases, 12 bases remained unmatched. The CDR3 covers 15 residues. Germline values: CDR1 MDHEN, CDR2 SYDVKM. Written as DNA, the CDR3 is TGTGCCAGCAGCCCCGGACAGGCCCAGGGGGAAAAACTGTTTTTT. The encoded protein is CASSPGQAQGEKLFF.

This clonotype has ten or more counts. The chain links TRBV10-2 to TRBJ1-2; D call uncertain. The V gene's germline CDR1 is WSHSY and CDR2 SAAADI. CDR3 length equals 14 residues. V lost 0 bases, J lost 2 bases, and 7 bases lay in between. The CDR3 loop is CASSESLVNYGYTF. The CDR3 region has the DNA TGCGCCAGCAGTGAGTCACTGGTAAACTATGGCTACACCTTC.

This clonotype showed up many times. The chain couples TRBV6-1 to TRBJ2-7; D gene uncertain. V was pared by 5 bases and J by 0 bases, with 5 bases between. Germline assignment: CDR1 MNHNS and CDR2 SASEGT. The CDR3 runs 12 residues. The DNA of the CDR3 is TGTGCCAGCAGTTTTAGCTCCTACGAGCAGTACTTC. It is translated as CASSFSSYEQYF.

The chain links TRBV11-2 to TRBJ1-1; perhaps TRBD1 as D (5 bases). Germline values: CDR1 SGHAT, CDR2 FQNNGV. V lost 2 bases and J lost 10, with 11 bases in between. The CDR3 is 12 amino acids. The CDR3 sequence is CASSLISGTAFF. The CDR3 DNA follows: TGTGCCAGCAGCTTAATATCAGGGACAGCTTTCTTT.

This clonotype has ten or more counts. This chain connects TRBV20-1 to TRBJ2-7; tentatively, D is TRBD1 (6 bases). CDR3 size: 14 residues. Germline assignment: CDR1 DFQATT and CDR2 SNEGSKA (reference sequence). The germline V and J ends were trimmed by 0 bases and 3 bases, with 12 bases remaining between them. The CDR3 loop is CSARDNGQYYEQYF. The CDR3 DNA sequence: TGCAGTGCTAGAGATAACGGACAGTACTACGAGCAGTACTTC.

This clonotype was seen a few times. The gene calls are TRBV7-2 and TRBJ2-3; D unclear. Per the germline V gene, CDR1 is SGHTA and CDR2 is FQGNSA. This CDR3 is built from 13 residues. V gave up 5 bases and J gave up 4 bases, with 10 bases separating them. The CDR3 sequence is CASSPQNADTQYF. In DNA form, the CDR3 reads TGTGCCAGCAGCCCCCAGAATGCAGATACGCAGTATTTT.

This clonotype was found many times. The rearrangement uses TRBV29-1 and TRBJ2-1, with 8 bases matching TRBD1. The CDR3 totals 13 residues. The junction had 8 bases not matched to a gene; V was cut back by 4 bases and J by 9 bases. Germline loops: CDR1 SQVTM, CDR2 ANQGSEA. CDR3 sequence reads: CSVVRTGTPEQFF. Written as DNA, the CDR3 is TGCAGCGTTGTAAGGACAGGGACTCCTGAGCAGTTCTTC.

This clonotype showed up many times. This rearrangement joins TRBV11-2 to TRBJ1-2; D gene ambiguous. Germline assignment: CDR1 SGHAT and CDR2 FQNNGV. CDR3 size: 13 residues. Trimming took off 1 base at V and 5 bases at J, with 8 bases between the two ends. CDR3 loop: CASSLGRVYGYTF. CDR3 sequence (DNA): TGTGCCAGCAGCTTAGGAAGGGTTTATGGCTACACCTTC.

This clonotype was found many times. CDR3 residues: CASSLIGQGGEKLFF. The CDR3, as DNA: TGTGCCAGCAGCCTCATCGGACAGGGGGGTGAAAAACTGTTTTTT. This chain connects TRBV3-1 to TRBJ1-4; 10 bases line up with TRBD1. V was pared by 4 bases and J by 7 bases, with 6 bases of the junction left unmatched. The CDR3 contains 15 residues. The V gene's germline CDR1 is LGHDT and CDR2 YNNKEL (reference sequence).

The chain carries TRBV3-1 and TRBJ2-5, with 7 bases lining up with TRBD2. Germline assignment: CDR1 LGHDT and CDR2 YNNKEL (reference sequence). The CDR3 consists of 16 residues. Losses at the gene ends were 0 bases for V and 4 bases for J; bases not matched to a gene: 8. CDR3 nucleotide sequence: TGTGCCAGCAGCCAAGATCTGCGGGAGTCGGGAGAGACCCAGTACTTC. It is translated as CASSQDLRESGETQYF.

This clonotype was detected a few times. The CDR3 protein is CASSFGLAGVEQFF. In DNA form, the CDR3 reads TGTGCCAGCAGTTTCGGACTAGCGGGAGTTGAGCAGTTCTTC. The rearrangement joins TRBV11-2 to TRBJ2-1, with 13 bases identical to TRBD2. The CDR3 spans 14 residues. Germline CDR1 and CDR2: SGHAT and FQNNGV. Germline trimming cut 6 bases from V and 9 bases from J; bases unmatched to any gene: 5. Filled out from reference TRBV11-2 and TRBJ2-1, the complete variable domain reads EAGVAQSPRYKIIEKRQSVAFWCNPISGHATLYWYQQILGQGPKLLIQFQNNGVVDDSQLPKDRFSAERLKGVDSTLKIQPAKLEDSAVYLCASSFGLAGVEQFFGPGTRLTVL.

The sample holds a few counts of this clonotype. The V gene is TRBV18, the J gene TRBJ1-1; D unresolved. The CDR3 has 16 residues. Germline CDR1 reads KGHSH; CDR2 reads LQKENI. V was trimmed by 6 bases and J by 1 base, leaving 18 bases between them. CDR3 sequence reads: CASSPLGEPRNTEAFF. In DNA form, the CDR3 reads TGTGCCAGCTCTCCCCTAGGCGAGCCCCGGAACACTGAAGCTTTCTTT.

The chain links TRBV29-1 to TRBJ1-1; D uncertain. From germline, CDR1 is SQVTM and CDR2 ANQGSEA. V was shortened by 0 bases and J by 4 bases, with 6 bases between the two germline ends. The CDR3 spans 12 residues. The CDR3 nucleotides read TGCAGCGTTGAAGATATGTCCACTGAAGCTTTCTTT. It translates to CSVEDMSTEAFF.

This clonotype has at least ten counts. This chain links TRBV20-1 with TRBJ1-2; 10 bases fit TRBD1. The V segment lost 1 base and the J segment 11 bases; nucleotides outside the gene matches: 10. Germline V gives CDR1 DFQATT, CDR2 SNEGSKA (reference sequence). The CDR3 extends over 14 amino acids. The CDR3 region has the DNA TGCAGTGCTAGAGGGCGGGACAGGGGCCTCGCTTACACCTTC. Protein: CSARGRDRGLAYTF.

The chain employs TRBV6-1 and TRBJ2-2, with 7 bases fitting TRBD1. The CDR3 has 14 amino acids. The germline V gene has CDR1 MNHNS and CDR2 SASEGT. The junction had 6 bases not matched to a gene; V was cut back by 5 bases and J by 6 bases. The CDR3 is CASSIDRVPGELFF. The CDR3 region has the DNA TGTGCCAGCAGTATCGACAGGGTCCCCGGGGAGCTGTTTTTT.